The 28 T cell receptor beta chains below were found in one sample sequenced in a study of identical twins. In TCRdb, the 5' RACE reads were re-called with MiXCR into one record per CDR3 protein. The data contain around 370,000 distinct CDR3 sequences, around 9% of them singletons. The sequenced sample consisted of naive T cells sorted from blood. These receptors all come from a woman between 45 and 60 years old in good health.

This clonotype was seen repeatedly, ten times or more. The CDR3 DNA sequence: TGTGCCAGCGGCCGGGGGGGTCGGACAAAAAATGAGCAGTTCTTC. It is translated as CASGRGGRTKNEQFF. The chain joins TRBV6-1 to TRBJ2-1; 8 bases are a match to TRBD2. In germline, CDR1 is MNHNS, CDR2 SASEGT. Unmatched junction bases numbered 13, after V lost 8 bases and J lost 7 bases. This CDR3 comprises 15 residues.

This clonotype was observed a handful of times. The CDR3: CASSLEGSAGTDTQYF. DNA for the CDR3: TGTGCCAGCAGCTTAGAGGGATCAGCAGGGACAGATACGCAGTATTTT. J is TRBJ2-3 and V is TRBV11-2; D might be TRBD1 (5 bases). V was pared by 0 bases and J by 3 bases, with 13 bases between. CDR3 size: 16 residues. Germline values: CDR1 SGHAT, CDR2 FQNNGV.

The J gene is TRBJ2-7, the V gene TRBV10-3, with a tentative D call TRBD1 (6 bases). This CDR3 comprises 12 residues. Germline CDR1 is ENHRY and CDR2 is SYGVKD. Trimming removed 11 bases from V and 2 bases from J, with 13 bases in between. The CDR3 DNA reads as TGTGCCGCCCCAGACAGGACCTACGAGCAGTACGTC. Translated: CAAPDRTYEQYV.

This clonotype was seen more than once but under ten times. This sequence joins TRBV30 and TRBJ1-2; 7 bases agree with TRBD1. Germline V CDR1 and CDR2: GTSNPN, SVGIG (reference sequence). With V trimmed by 5 bases and J by 5 bases, 8 bases remained unmatched. This CDR3 has 13 residues. CDR3 in amino acids: CAWEPGTDYGYTF. DNA for the CDR3: TGTGCCTGGGAGCCCGGGACAGATTATGGCTACACCTTC.

This clonotype turned up a few times. The V call is TRBV6-2 or TRBV6-3, the J call TRBJ2-3, with 9 bases matching TRBD2. The ends lost 10 bases at V and 6 bases at J; junction bases unmatched: 11. The germline CDR1 and CDR2 sequences are MNHEY and SVGEGT. The CDR3 contains 14 residues. As DNA, the CDR3 is TGTGCCATTGCGGGAGGGCCGTTTCGTGATACGCAGTATTTT. Translated: CAIAGGPFRDTQYF.

V usage is TRBV6-5 and J usage is TRBJ2-1; 9 bases line up with TRBD2. With 0 bases clipped from V and 4 bases from J, the junction kept 10 bases outside the gene matches. CDR1 and CDR2 (germline): MNHEY, SVGAGI. There are 18 residues in the CDR3. This CDR3 reads CASSYSPPISGSYNEQFF. Here the CDR3 DNA reads TGTGCCAGCAGTTACTCGCCCCCCATTAGCGGGAGTTACAATGAGCAGTTCTTC.

This clonotype was seen a handful of times. The V gene is TRBV7-9, the J gene TRBJ2-4; D is unresolved. The CDR3 is 17 amino acids. From germline, CDR1 is SEHNR and CDR2 FQNEAQ (reference sequence). The V and J ends lost 6 bases and 0 bases respectively, with 18 bases between them. The CDR3 sequence: CASSNPDNSLAKNIQYF. In DNA, the CDR3 is TGTGCCAGCAGTAACCCAGACAACTCCCTAGCCAAAAACATTCAGTACTTC.

A few counts support this clonotype. The chain links TRBV10-3 to TRBJ1-1; D unresolved. Germline V gene data show CDR1 as ENHRY and CDR2 as SYGVKD. V was pared by 6 bases and J by 5 bases, with 10 bases between. This CDR3 spans 12 amino acids. CDR3 DNA sequence: TGTGCCATCAGCCCAAGAGGTACTGAAGCTTTCTTT. Translated, it gives CAISPRGTEAFF.

V usage is TRBV19 and J usage is TRBJ2-2; 8 bases match TRBD1. The length of the CDR3 is 16 residues. Germline values: CDR1 LNHDA, CDR2 SQIVND (reference sequence). V shed 7 bases, J shed 5 bases, and the junction held 12 bases outside the gene matches. CDR3 nucleotides: TGTGCCAGTATAGGCAGGGGGCGAAGAAGGACCGGGGAGCTGTTTTTT. Protein sequence: CASIGRGRRRTGELFF.

This clonotype has ten or more counts. This chain joins TRBV20-1 and TRBJ2-1; D is tentatively TRBD1 or TRBD2 (5 bases each). Trimming took 3 bases from V and 6 from J, leaving 15 bases between them. Germline V gene lookup returns CDR1 DFQATT and CDR2 SNEGSKA (reference sequence). The CDR3 is 14 residues long. Here the CDR3 reads CSASRTRGANEQFF. CDR3 DNA: TGCAGTGCTAGTAGGACTCGTGGGGCCAATGAGCAGTTCTTC.

This clonotype was seen repeatedly, ten times or more. The V and J genes are TRBV12-3 or TRBV12-4 and TRBJ1-5, with 9 positions matching TRBD1. V lost 3 bases and J lost 3; bases outside the gene matches: 3. CDR3 size: 15 residues. Here the CDR3 reads CASSFGTGNNQPQHF. The CDR3 bases are TGTGCCAGCAGTTTTGGGACAGGGAACAATCAGCCCCAGCATTTT.

This clonotype has a handful of counts. The chain joins TRBV5-1 to TRBJ2-3; D possibly corresponds to TRBD2 (6 bases). V was clipped by 4 bases and J by 0 bases, with 12 bases between them. The CDR3 totals 15 residues. From germline, CDR1 is SGHRS and CDR2 YFSETQ. The CDR3: CASSPLAYSTDTQYF. CDR3 DNA sequence: TGCGCCAGCAGCCCTCTAGCGTATAGCACAGATACGCAGTATTTT. The whole variable domain, remainder taken from reference TRBV5-1 and TRBJ2-3, is KAGVTQTPRYLIKTRGQQVTLSCSPISGHRSVSWYQQTPGQGLQFLFEYFSETQRNKGNFPGRFSGRQFSNSRSEMNVSTLELGDSALYLCASSPLAYSTDTQYFGPGTRLTVL.

This clonotype was counted between two and nine times. The chain combines TRBV6-5 with TRBJ2-1; D gene unclear. Germline V lookup: CDR1 MNHEY, CDR2 SVGAGI. The CDR3 is 15 amino acids. Between the trimmed V and J ends, which lost 0 bases and 5 bases, there was a span of 11 bases. The CDR3 DNA follows: TGTGCCAGCAGTTACTCTGGCGGCAGAAACAATGAGCAGTTCTTC. Protein: CASSYSGGRNNEQFF.

The rearrangement joins TRBV2 to TRBJ2-2; the match to TRBD2 covers 12 bases. In germline, CDR1 is SNHLY, CDR2 FYNNEI. There are 18 residues in the CDR3. V lost 7 bases, J lost 1 base, and 10 bases stayed unmatched. The CDR3 bases are TGTGCCAGCAATCCCGACCCACTAGCGGGGGGGAACACCGGGGAGCTGTTTTTT. Translating gives CASNPDPLAGGNTGELFF.

V is TRBV18 and J is TRBJ1-1; a possible D gene is TRBD1 (5 bases). This CDR3 spans 14 amino acids. The germline V gene encodes CDR1 KGHSH and CDR2 LQKENI. V lost 6 bases to trimming and J lost 5 bases, with 16 bases between them. CDR3 sequence reads: CASSLKGLGTEAFF. The CDR3 coding sequence is TGTGCCAGCTCCCTGAAGGGGCTAGGGACTGAAGCTTTCTTT.

In this sample, this clonotype turned up a few times. The chain carries TRBV7-6 and TRBJ2-7, with D possibly being TRBD2 (5 bases). The ends were cut back, 4 bases at V and 5 bases at J, with 21 bases in the middle. CDR3 length: 16 amino acids. Germline V lookup: CDR1 SGHVS, CDR2 FNYEAQ. The CDR3 coding sequence is TGTGCCAGCAGCTCTCTTTCCGGGATTTCCTCTAACGAGCAGTACTTC. Residues: CASSSLSGISSNEQYF.

This clonotype was seen more than once but under ten times. This rearrangement joins TRBV20-1 to TRBJ1-1; tentative D call: TRBD1 (6 bases). V was trimmed by 0 bases and J by 5 bases, leaving 16 bases between them. The CDR3 sequence is 15 residues long. CDR1 is DFQATT, CDR2 SNEGSKA, per germline (reference sequence). The CDR3 bases are TGCAGTGCTAGAGAGGCCGGGGGGCGGAGAACTGAAGCTTTCTTT. Amino acid sequence: CSAREAGGRRTEAFF.

This clonotype was seen repeatedly, ten times or more. The V gene is TRBV5-6, the J gene TRBJ2-3, with D perhaps matching TRBD1 or TRBD2 (5 bases each). Germline V CDR1 and CDR2: SGHDT, YYEEEE. The CDR3 extends over 16 amino acids. The ends were cut back, 0 bases at V and 2 bases at J, with 13 bases in the middle. The CDR3 DNA reads as TGTGCCAGCAGCTTGGTGGTCCAGGGACCCACAGATACGCAGTATTTT. Translating gives CASSLVVQGPTDTQYF.

This clonotype was picked up a small number of times. The CDR3 DNA reads as TGTGCCAGCAGTGAACGAGTCGGGGTCAGGTACGTC. It translates to CASSERVGVRYV. The chain couples TRBV6-1 to TRBJ2-7; the D gene is possibly TRBD2 (5 bases). Deletions cut 2 bases from V and 12 bases from J, with 14 bases between. The CDR3 has 12 residues. Germline CDR1 MNHNS, CDR2 SASEGT.

The chain uses TRBV27 and TRBJ2-1; 8 bases map to TRBD1. CDR1 is MNHEY, CDR2 SMNVEV, per germline (reference sequence). CDR3 length: 15 residues. Trimming removed 8 bases from V and 2 bases from J; junction bases left unmatched: 8. The CDR3 DNA follows: TGTGCCAGCGCAACCTTACAGGGGGCCTACAATGAGCAGTTCTTC. Translated, it gives CASATLQGAYNEQFF.

V is TRBV6-6 and J is TRBJ2-7; 7 bases align to TRBD1. The length of the CDR3 is 15 residues. After removal of 0 bases from V and 2 bases from J, the junction contained 4 bases not matched to a gene. CDR1 is MNHNY and CDR2 is SVGAGI in the germline V gene (reference sequence). The CDR3 coding sequence is TGTGCCAGCAGTTACTCGACAGGGAACCCCTACGAGCAGTACTTC. This sequence encodes CASSYSTGNPYEQYF.

This clonotype was detected a few times. The chain joins TRBV24-1 to TRBJ2-5; D remains ambiguous. The CDR3 is made up of 14 amino acids. V lost 4 bases, J lost 5 bases, and 13 bases lay in between. In germline, CDR1 is KGHDR, CDR2 SFDVKD. This CDR3 reads CATSDWIMGETQYF. CDR3 sequence (DNA): TGTGCCACCAGTGACTGGATTATGGGGGAGACCCAGTACTTC.

This clonotype occurred a few times. The rearrangement links TRBV27 to TRBJ1-4; D ambiguous. Germline V gene lookup returns CDR1 MNHEY and CDR2 SMNVEV (reference sequence). Trimming left V 7 bases short and J 6 bases short, with 12 bases between. The CDR3 has 13 amino acids. The CDR3 DNA is TGTGCCAGCAAGTTCGGACCCTATGAAAAACTGTTTTTT. The encoded protein is CASKFGPYEKLFF.

This clonotype was detected only a few times. The V and J genes are TRBV27 and TRBJ2-3, with 7 bases identical to TRBD2. The CDR3 is 16 residues long. After removal of 1 base from V and 5 bases from J, the junction contained 9 bases not matched to a gene. CDR1 is MNHEY, CDR2 SMNVEV, per germline (reference sequence). CDR3 DNA: TGTGCCAGCAGTTTATTGGGGGGAGGGCTCGGAGATACGCAGTATTTT. Translated: CASSLLGGGLGDTQYF.

At least ten counts were recorded for this clonotype. V and J are TRBV12-3 or TRBV12-4 and TRBJ2-2, with D maybe TRBD2 (6 bases). This CDR3 is 14 amino acids long. The V end was cut by 3 bases, the J end by 7 bases, with 12 bases between. CDR3 in DNA: TGTGCCAGCAGTTTTCGTCAGGGAGGCGGGGAGCTGTTTTTT. As protein: CASSFRQGGGELFF.

This clonotype was seen many times. The gene calls are TRBV5-1 and TRBJ2-1; unclear D gene. Germline CDR1 SGHRS, CDR2 YFSETQ. This CDR3 comprises 14 residues. Trimming stripped 3 bases from V and 7 bases from J, with 14 bases between. CDR3 residues: CASSSNQVGNEQFF. The CDR3 coding sequence is TGCGCCAGCAGCTCGAACCAGGTGGGGAATGAGCAGTTCTTC.

This clonotype was recorded at least ten times. V usage is TRBV4-2 and J usage is TRBJ1-5; no clear D gene. The CDR3 loop spans 15 amino acids. Germline loops: CDR1 LGHNA, CDR2 YNFKEQ. V lost 0 bases, J lost 4 bases, and 10 bases lay in between. CDR3 amino acids: CASSQERGENQPQHF. CDR3 in DNA: TGTGCCAGCAGCCAAGAACGGGGTGAGAATCAGCCCCAGCATTTT.

This clonotype was observed a few times. The chain couples TRBV6-5 to TRBJ1-2; D gene ambiguous. The CDR3 is 15 amino acids. Per germline, CDR1 MNHEY and CDR2 SVGAGI. The V end was cut by 6 bases, the J end by 8 bases, with 22 bases between. CDR3 sequence (DNA): TGTGCCAGCAGCTCTACTACCCCCGGGCCGGGGGGCTACACCTTC. Translation gives CASSSTTPGPGGYTF.